The clone carrying this TCR beta chain was seen once. No antigen is known for it. The repertoire was sequenced with immunoSEQ multiplex PCR; TCRdb's copy has only in-frame clones and lacks some. The profile shows nearly 90,000 clones, over 75% of them singletons. This record belongs to a study of T cell responses to AZD1222 COVID-19 vaccine. Overall study results and limits: Vaccine-associated CD4 TCRs ranged over spike, dominating at 160-218 and 743-854. Rises in breadth and depth of Spike-specific TCRs came after two AZD1222 doses. Clonal diversity may have been underestimated in mostly white British donors. Of spike-specific TCRs, nearly half reportedly target regions left unmutated in variants.

Germline assignment: CDR1 SGHNT and CDR2 YYREEE (reference sequence). Trimming took 6 bases from V and 2 from J, leaving 14 bases between them. The CDR3 sequence is 14 residues long. The V gene is TRBV5-4, the J gene TRBJ1-1; no reliable D call. Sequenced material: peripheral blood, taken 28 days after the second AZD1222 dose. The receptor was isolated from an adult who received the AZD1222 COVID-19 vaccine. This chain's CDR3 is CASINSRGNTEAFF. Here the CDR3 DNA reads TGTGCCAGCATCAATTCGCGGGGAAACACTGAAGCTTTCTTT. Full variable domain (remainder filled in from reference TRBV5-4 and TRBJ1-1): ETGVTQSPTHLIKTRGQQVTLRCSSQSGHNTVSWYQQALGQGPQFIFQYYREEENGRGNFPPRFSGLQFPNYSSELNVNALELDDSALYLCASINSRGNTEAFFGQGTRLTVV.